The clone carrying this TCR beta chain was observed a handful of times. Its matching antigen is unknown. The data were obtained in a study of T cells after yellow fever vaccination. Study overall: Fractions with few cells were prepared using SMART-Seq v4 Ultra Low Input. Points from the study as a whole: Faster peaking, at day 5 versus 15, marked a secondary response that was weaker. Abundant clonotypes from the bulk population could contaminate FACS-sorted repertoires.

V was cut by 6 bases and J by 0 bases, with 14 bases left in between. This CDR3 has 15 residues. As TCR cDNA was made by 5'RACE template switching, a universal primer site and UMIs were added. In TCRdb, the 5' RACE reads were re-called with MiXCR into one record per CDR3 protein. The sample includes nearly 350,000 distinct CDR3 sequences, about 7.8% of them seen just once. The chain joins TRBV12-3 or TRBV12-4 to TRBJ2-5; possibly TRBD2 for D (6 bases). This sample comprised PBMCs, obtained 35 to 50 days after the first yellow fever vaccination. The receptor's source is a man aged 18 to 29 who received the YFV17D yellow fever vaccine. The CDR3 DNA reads TGTGCCAGCAGGGACCGGAGGGAGTACCAAGAGACCCAGTACTTC. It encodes CASRDRREYQETQYF.